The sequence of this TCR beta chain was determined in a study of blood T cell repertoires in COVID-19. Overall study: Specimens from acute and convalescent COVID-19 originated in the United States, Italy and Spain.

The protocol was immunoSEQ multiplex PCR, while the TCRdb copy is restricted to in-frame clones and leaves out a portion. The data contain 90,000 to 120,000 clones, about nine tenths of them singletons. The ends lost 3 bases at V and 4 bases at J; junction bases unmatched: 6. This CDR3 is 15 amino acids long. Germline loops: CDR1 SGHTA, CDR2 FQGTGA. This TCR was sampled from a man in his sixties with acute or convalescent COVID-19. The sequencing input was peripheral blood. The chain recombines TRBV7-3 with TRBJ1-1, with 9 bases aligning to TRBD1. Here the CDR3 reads CASSLGRTGVTEAFF. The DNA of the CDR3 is TGTGCCAGCAGCTTGGGCCGGACAGGGGTCACTGAAGCTTTCTTT. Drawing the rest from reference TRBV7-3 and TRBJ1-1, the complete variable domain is GAGVSQTPSNKVTEKGKYVELRCDPISGHTALYWYRQSLGQGPEFLIYFQGTGAADDSGLPNDRFFAVRPEGSVSTLKIQRTERGDSAVYLCASSLGRTGVTEAFFGQGTRLTVV.